One sample yielded the 9 T cell receptor beta chains listed below, sequenced in a study of blood T cell repertoires in COVID-19. Some clones are missing from TCRdb's copy, which holds only in-frame ones; the method was immunoSEQ multiplex PCR. The sample yields 120,000 to 150,000 clones, 84% seen once. Sequencing was done on a sample of peripheral blood. All receptors derive from a man aged 25-45 years with COVID-19, enrolled during active disease.

The rearrangement joins TRBV27 to TRBJ1-2; a weak D match, TRBD1 (5 bases). The V gene lost 6 bases and the J gene lost 7 bases, with 18 bases spanning the gap. This CDR3 spans 14 amino acids. CDR1 and CDR2 from the germline V gene are MNHEY and SMNVEV (reference sequence). CDR3 nucleotide sequence: TGTGCCAGCAGGCCCCAGGGTATCAGTACTGGCTACACCTTC. The encoded protein is CASRPQGISTGYTF.

The chain links TRBV5-1 to TRBJ1-1; D unresolved. Looked up from germline, CDR1 is SGHRS and CDR2 is YFSETQ. The CDR3 contains 14 residues. Deletions cut 1 base from V and 1 base from J, with 8 bases between. CDR3 nucleotides: TGCGCCAGCAGCTTGCTACGTTGGAACACTGAAGCTTTCTTT. Protein sequence: CASSLLRWNTEAFF. Filled out from reference TRBV5-1 and TRBJ1-1, the complete variable domain reads KAGVTQTPRYLIKTRGQQVTLSCSPISGHRSVSWYQQTPGQGLQFLFEYFSETQRNKGNFPGRFSGRQFSNSRSEMNVSTLELGDSALYLCASSLLRWNTEAFFGQGTRLTVV.

The V and J genes are TRBV6-5 and TRBJ2-7, with D uncertain. Germline V lookup: CDR1 MNHEY, CDR2 SVGAGI. CDR3 length: 14 amino acids. Trimming pared 0 bases from V and 3 bases from J, leaving 9 bases between. The CDR3 nucleotides are TGTGCCAGCAGTTACTCGAGATTACGCTACGAGCAGTACTTC. Its translation is CASSYSRLRYEQYF.

The chain has TRBV2 and TRBJ2-3; TRBD1 matches at 7 bases. Germline CDR1 reads SNHLY; CDR2 reads FYNNEI. This CDR3 has 15 residues. V lost 1 base and J lost 3; bases outside the gene matches: 4. Here the CDR3 DNA reads TGTGCCAGCAGTGAAGGGACAGGTCGTACAGATACGCAGTATTTT. Residues: CASSEGTGRTDTQYF.

The V call is TRBV28, the J call TRBJ2-1; 8 bases map to TRBD2. V was clipped by 3 bases and J by 8 bases; unmatched bases: 9. Germline V lookup: CDR1 MDHEN, CDR2 SYDVKM. CDR3 length: 15 amino acids. The CDR3 loop reads CASSFLGLGVDEQFF. CDR3 sequence (DNA): TGTGCCAGCAGTTTTTTGGGACTAGGAGTTGATGAGCAGTTCTTC.

The CDR3 bases are TGCGCCAGCAGCCCCACGGGACAGGGGGCGGTAGATACGCAGTATTTT. Amino acids: CASSPTGQGAVDTQYF. The chain combines TRBV4-1 with TRBJ2-3, with 12 bases fitting TRBD1. The V gene end was trimmed by 4 bases and the J gene end by 5 bases; junction bases not matched to a gene: 7. This CDR3 has 16 residues. Per germline, CDR1 MGHRA and CDR2 YSYEKL.

The chain employs TRBV28 and TRBJ1-2; tentatively, D is TRBD1 (6 bases). The CDR3 contains 17 residues. In germline, CDR1 is MDHEN, CDR2 SYDVKM. V was clipped by 4 bases and J by 2 bases, with 20 bases between them. CDR3 loop: CASSSSGDGLKNYGYTF. The DNA for the CDR3 is TGTGCCAGCAGTTCCTCAGGGGACGGGCTGAAGAACTATGGCTACACCTTC.

The rearrangement uses TRBV30 and TRBJ1-5; D is ambiguous. Germline V gene lookup returns CDR1 GTSNPN and CDR2 SVGIG (reference sequence). Deletions cut 4 bases from V and 0 bases from J, with 10 bases between. The CDR3 runs to 14 residues. CDR3 residues: CAWTLDFSNQPQHF. DNA of the CDR3: TGTGCCTGGACCTTGGACTTTAGCAATCAGCCCCAGCATTTT.

This chain's CDR3 is CASRRGGSGANVLTF. The CDR3 bases are TGTGCCAGCAGACGAGGGGGTTCTGGGGCCAACGTCCTGACTTTC. The V gene is TRBV27, the J gene TRBJ2-6, with D tentatively TRBD1 (6 bases). Germline loops: CDR1 MNHEY, CDR2 SMNVEV (reference sequence). This CDR3 spans 15 amino acids. V was trimmed by 6 bases and J by 1 base, leaving 10 bases between them.